This T cell receptor (beta chain) was found in a study of identical twins. Study findings and constraints: Models underestimated out-of-frame TCR alpha sharing in monozygotic twins.

This clonotype was observed a handful of times. Its antigen is currently unknown. TCRdb analysed the 5' RACE reads with MiXCR anew, one entry per CDR3 protein. Seen here are some 660,000 distinct CDR3 sequences, about 9.4% observed once, and the top ten hold approximately 0.96%. The same sample was also studied in work on yellow fever vaccine responses in identical twins.

Sequencing input: PBMCs. The clonotype originates from a woman aged 18-29 years in good health.

The CDR3 loop reads CASSSQGSGYNEQFF. CDR3 nucleotide sequence: TGTGCCAGCAGCTCGCAGGGTAGTGGGTATAATGAGCAGTTCTTC. This sequence joins TRBV7-3 and TRBJ2-1, with a weak D call TRBD1 (5 bases). The length of the CDR3 is 15 residues. V was clipped by 4 bases and J by 7 bases, with 17 bases between them. Germline V lookup: CDR1 SGHTA, CDR2 FQGTGA.